The entry that follows covers one T cell receptor (beta chain) sequence. The sample belongs to a study of blood T cell repertoires in COVID-19. Study as a whole: Acute and convalescent COVID-19 samples came from the United States, Italy and Spain. T cells, B-cell-depleted T cells, or PBMCs supplied cDNA or gDNA.

In the original analysis: Amplification of reference gene primers was used by the study to estimate nucleated cell counts. Method: immunoSEQ multiplex PCR; TCRdb's copy keeps in-frame clones and lacks some. The V and J calls and clone size are taken from that table; D and trimming were inferred from the DNA. The sample carries about 48,000 clones, approximately 85% recorded once. CDR3 length: 14 amino acids. Germline-derived CDR1 and CDR2 are MNHEY and SVGAGI. The V end was cut by 11 bases, the J end by 3 bases, with 20 bases between. Material for sequencing was peripheral blood. This clonotype originated in a human donor in a cohort sampled during active COVID-19. The donor label of this sample is uncertain. The gene calls are TRBV6-5 and TRBJ2-7; D perhaps matches TRBD2 (7 bases). DNA for the CDR3: TGTGCCCTTAGGGGGGGAGGTAGAAACTACGAGCAGTACTTC. Its translation is CALRGGGRNYEQYF.